These 32 T cell receptor beta chains were sequenced from one sample in a study of T cell responses to AZD1222 COVID-19 vaccine. Generated by immunoSEQ multiplex PCR, the TCRdb table keeps only in-frame clones and is missing some. Of some 45,000 clones listed, less than 95% are singletons. Here the sequenced sample was peripheral blood, taken 28 days after the second AZD1222 dose. The receptors come from an adult who received the AZD1222 COVID-19 vaccine.

The rearrangement links TRBV6-5 to TRBJ1-5; 8 positions match TRBD1. The germline V gene has CDR1 MNHEY and CDR2 SVGAGI. The ends lost 2 bases at V and 6 bases at J; junction bases unmatched: 3. This CDR3 is 14 amino acids long. The DNA for the CDR3 is TGTGCCAGCAGTTACCGGACAGGGAGTCAGCCCCAGCATTTT. Translation gives CASSYRTGSQPQHF.

This CDR3 is CASSRRDSNTQYF. CDR3 coding DNA: TGTGCCAGCAGCCGCCGGGACTCTAATACGCAGTATTTT. The V and J genes are TRBV21-1 and TRBJ2-3; TRBD2 reflects the table's D call only, with no check against the DNA. TRBV21-1 is marked as a pseudogene. The CDR3 is 13 amino acids.

The gene calls are TRBV9 and TRBJ2-1; D possibly matches TRBD1 or TRBD2 (5 bases each). The CDR3 runs to 15 residues. V lost 3 bases and J lost 8, with 18 bases in between. Per the germline V gene, CDR1 is SGDLS and CDR2 is YYNGEE. The CDR3 DNA sequence: TGTGCCAGCAGCGCCTGGGGACGTCCTTCGGATGAGCAGTTCTTC. Protein: CASSAWGRPSDEQFF.

The V and J genes are TRBV7-2 and TRBJ2-7; no definite D call. The V end was cut by 1 base, the J end by 6 bases, with 10 bases between. This CDR3 has 13 residues. Per the germline V gene, CDR1 is SGHTA and CDR2 is FQGNSA. This CDR3 is CASSLDAAAEQYF. The CDR3, as DNA: TGTGCCAGCAGCTTAGATGCCGCTGCCGAGCAGTACTTC. The full variable domain, in which reference TRBV7-2 and TRBJ2-7 provide the parts outside the CDR3, is GAGVSQSPSNKVTEKGKDVELRCDPISGHTALYWYRQSLGQGLEFLIYFQGNSAPDKSGLPSDRFSAERTGGSVSTLTIQRTQQEDSAVYLCASSLDAAAEQYFGPGTRLTVT.

V usage is TRBV7-2 and J usage is TRBJ2-3, with D possibly being TRBD1 (5 bases). The germline CDR1 and CDR2 sequences are SGHTA and FQGNSA. The V end lost 3 bases, the J end lost 1 base, and 8 bases lay between the germline ends. The CDR3 is made up of 14 amino acids. CDR3 DNA: TGTGCCAGCAGCTTTCGACAGCGCACAGATACGCAGTATTTT. Protein: CASSFRQRTDTQYF. The full variable domain, in which reference TRBV7-2 and TRBJ2-3 provide the parts outside the CDR3, is GAGVSQSPSNKVTEKGKDVELRCDPISGHTALYWYRQSLGQGLEFLIYFQGNSAPDKSGLPSDRFSAERTGGSVSTLTIQRTQQEDSAVYLCASSFRQRTDTQYFGPGTRLTVL.

V is TRBV7-9 and J is TRBJ1-2, with D hard to call. Germline CDR1 SEHNR, CDR2 FQNEAQ (reference sequence). CDR3 length: 16 residues. V was pared by 1 base and J by 2 bases, with 14 bases between. The CDR3 reads CASSLVSGPLNYGYTF. The CDR3 nucleotides are TGTGCCAGCAGCTTAGTTTCCGGGCCCCTAAACTATGGCTACACCTTC. Full variable domain (missing parts from reference TRBV7-9 and TRBJ1-2): DTGVSQNPRHKITKRGQNVTFRCDPISEHNRLYWYRQTLGQGPEFLTYFQNEAQLEKSRLLSDRFSAERPKGSFSTLEIQRTEQGDSAMYLCASSLVSGPLNYGYTFGSGTRLTVV.

The chain joins TRBV7-6 to TRBJ1-3; D is unresolved. Per germline, CDR1 SGHVS and CDR2 FNYEAQ. The CDR3 contains 15 residues. Trimming took off 6 bases at V and 1 base at J, with 13 bases between the two ends. The CDR3 sequence is CASRDSHHSGNTIYF. The CDR3 DNA sequence: TGTGCCAGCAGGGACTCGCACCATTCTGGAAACACCATATATTTT. Looking up the rest from reference TRBV7-6 and TRBJ1-3 gives the full variable domain: GAGVSQSPRYKVTKRGQDVALRCDPISGHVSLYWYRQALGQGPEFLTYFNYEAQQDKSGLPNDRFSAERPEGSISTLTIQRTEQRDSAMYRCASRDSHHSGNTIYFGEGSWLTVV.

This chain connects TRBV29-1 to TRBJ1-2; 7 nucleotides align to TRBD1. Trimming at V came to 0 bases and at J to 8 bases, leaving 9 bases not matched to a gene. The CDR3 totals 14 residues. Per germline, CDR1 SQVTM and CDR2 ANQGSEA. CDR3 in DNA: TGCAGCGTTGAAGAGTACCTGACAGGGCAAGGCTACACCTTC. As protein: CSVEEYLTGQGYTF.

The chain has TRBV10-1 and TRBJ1-1; D is ambiguous. The length of the CDR3 is 13 residues. V lost 0 bases and J 11 bases, leaving 13 bases between the germline ends. Germline V gene lookup returns CDR1 WNHNN and CDR2 SYGVQD (reference sequence). CDR3 residues: CASSESSVTVAFF. As DNA, the CDR3 is TGCGCCAGCAGTGAGTCGAGCGTCACGGTCGCTTTCTTT.

CDR3 bases: TGTGCCAGCAGCCGGACCGCGAAAAAGAACACTGAAGCTTTCTTT. Translating it yields CASSRTAKKNTEAFF. The chain recombines TRBV7-8 with TRBJ1-1, with D unclear. This CDR3 has 15 amino acids. V was shortened by 5 bases and J by 1 base, with 14 bases between the two germline ends. Germline loops: CDR1 SGHVS, CDR2 FQNEAQ.

The chain links TRBV3-1 (or the pseudogene TRBV3-2) to TRBJ1-2; perhaps TRBD1 as D (6 bases). The germline V gene has CDR1 LGHDT and CDR2 YNNKEL (reference sequence). V was cut by 0 bases and J by 4 bases, with 12 bases left in between. The CDR3 loop spans 15 amino acids. The CDR3 coding sequence is TGTGCCAGCAGCCAAGAGTGGGGGCGCAGCTATGGCTACACCTTC. It specifies CASSQEWGRSYGYTF.

The rearrangement joins TRBV6-2 or TRBV6-3 to TRBJ2-7; D not certain. Germline loops: CDR1 MNHEY, CDR2 SVGEGT. The CDR3 is 11 residues long. Trimming shortened V by 2 bases and J by 6 bases, and 5 bases separated the two germline ends. CDR3 sequence (DNA): TGTGCCAGCAGTTACCAAGTCGAGCAGTACTTC. It is translated as CASSYQVEQYF.

The chain carries TRBV6-5 and TRBJ1-6, with D possibly TRBD1 on 5 matching bases. V lost 6 bases and J 6 bases, leaving 15 bases between the germline ends. This CDR3 is built from 15 residues. Germline CDR1 reads MNHEY; CDR2 reads SVGAGI. In DNA, the CDR3 is TGTGCCAGCAGAGAGACCGGGGCCCTTAATTCACCCCTCCACTTT. Protein product: CASRETGALNSPLHF.

The chain links TRBV6-5 to TRBJ2-7; TRBD2 agrees at 9 bases. The CDR3 totals 15 residues. CDR1 and CDR2 (germline): MNHEY, SVGAGI. J was trimmed by 4 bases and V by 8 bases; bases with no gene match: 12. The CDR3 spells CASGDSTSGRYEQYF. CDR3 bases: TGTGCCAGCGGAGATTCGACTAGCGGAAGATACGAGCAGTACTTC.

The rearrangement uses TRBV6-5 and TRBJ1-6; no firm D call. With 5 bases removed from V and 9 bases from J, the gap between germline ends came to 8 bases. The CDR3 length is 12 residues. In germline, CDR1 is MNHEY, CDR2 SVGAGI. The CDR3 bases are TGTGCCAGCAGTAAACAAGGTTCACCCCTCCACTTT. Its translation: CASSKQGSPLHF.

This clone was seen just once. This chain links TRBV30 with TRBJ1-6; 9 positions match TRBD1. The ends lost 1 base at V and 10 bases at J; junction bases unmatched: 8. The CDR3 runs to 15 residues. Germline values: CDR1 GTSNPN, CDR2 SVGIG (reference sequence). DNA for the CDR3: TGTGCCTGGAGTGACCCTGGGACAGGGTGGTCACCCCTCCACTTT. It codes for CAWSDPGTGWSPLHF.

This clone was recorded a few times. V is TRBV5-4 and J is TRBJ2-1; no clear D. In germline, CDR1 is SGHNT, CDR2 YYREEE (reference sequence). V shed 1 base and J shed 10 bases, with 12 bases lying between them. This CDR3 has 13 amino acids. CDR3 loop: CASSLTALREQFF. Written as DNA, the CDR3 is TGTGCCAGCAGCTTGACGGCCCTCCGGGAGCAGTTCTTC. Full variable domain (rest looked up from reference TRBV5-4 and TRBJ2-1): ETGVTQSPTHLIKTRGQQVTLRCSSQSGHNTVSWYQQALGQGPQFIFQYYREEENGRGNFPPRFSGLQFPNYSSELNVNALELDDSALYLCASSLTALREQFFGPGTRLTVL.

The chain carries TRBV19 and TRBJ1-1; D is perhaps TRBD1 (6 bases). V lost 2 bases to trimming and J lost 3 bases, with 13 bases between them. The CDR3 covers 15 residues. Germline CDR1 and CDR2: LNHDA and SQIVND (reference sequence). The CDR3 here is CASSIPTRGYTEAFF. DNA for the CDR3: TGTGCCAGTAGTATACCGACCAGGGGATACACTGAAGCTTTCTTT.

This clone was observed a few times. The rearrangement links TRBV5-4 to TRBJ2-2; either TRBD1 or TRBD2 may supply D (5 bases each). Per the germline V gene, CDR1 is SGHNT and CDR2 is YYREEE (reference sequence). This CDR3 contains 15 residues. V was shortened by 1 base and J by 4 bases, with 11 bases between the two germline ends. CDR3 residues: CASSLPRAGTGELFF. CDR3 nucleotide sequence: TGTGCCAGCAGCTTGCCCAGGGCGGGCACCGGGGAGCTGTTTTTT.

V is TRBV10-3 and J is TRBJ1-1, with 7 bases aligning to TRBD1. The CDR3 loop spans 14 amino acids. The germline gives CDR1 ENHRY, CDR2 SYGVKD. Unmatched junction bases numbered 6, after V lost 4 bases and J lost 4 bases. The CDR3 loop is CAISARGRTTEAFF. The CDR3 coding sequence is TGTGCCATCAGTGCGAGGGGGCGGACCACTGAAGCTTTCTTT.

This sequence joins TRBV6-5 and TRBJ2-7, with D perhaps matching TRBD1 (6 bases). The germline gives CDR1 MNHEY, CDR2 SVGAGI. The CDR3 is 13 residues long. Between the trimmed V and J ends, which lost 8 bases and 1 base, there was a span of 12 bases. CDR3 nucleotide sequence: TGTGCCAGCCTGGTGGGGGCATCCTACGAGCAGTACTTC. Encoded protein: CASLVGASYEQYF.

The chain is built from TRBV7-2 and TRBJ2-3, with D uncertain. Trimming removed 3 bases from V and 7 bases from J, with 8 bases in between. CDR3 length: 12 residues. Germline CDR1 SGHTA, CDR2 FQGNSA. This CDR3 reads CASSLDAHTQYF. The CDR3 DNA reads TGTGCCAGCAGCTTGGACGCCCATACGCAGTATTTT.

This rearrangement joins TRBV18 to TRBJ2-7; either TRBD1 or TRBD2 may supply D (6 bases each). Germline-derived CDR1 and CDR2 are KGHSH and LQKENI. Trimming shortened V by 3 bases and J by 6 bases, and 15 bases separated the two germline ends. This CDR3 contains 14 residues. CDR3 nucleotides: TGTGCCAGCTCACCTAACCTACAGGGAGGCGAGCAGTACTTC. Translation gives CASSPNLQGGEQYF.

CDR3 nucleotides: TGTGCCAGCAGCTCGGGACAGGCCCCCTACGAGCAGTACTTC. Translating gives CASSSGQAPYEQYF. The gene calls are TRBV6-6 and TRBJ2-7; 8 bases align to TRBD1. The germline V gene has CDR1 MNHNY and CDR2 SVGAGI (reference sequence). The V and J ends lost 6 bases and 2 bases, in that order; junction bases with no gene match: 6. The CDR3 totals 14 residues.

The rearrangement joins TRBV18 to TRBJ1-2; D might be TRBD1 (5 bases). The CDR3 totals 16 residues. V was pared by 1 base and J by 2 bases, with 14 bases between. Germline V gives CDR1 KGHSH, CDR2 LQKENI. This CDR3 is CASSPQGPNLNYGYTF. DNA of the CDR3: TGTGCCAGCTCACCACAGGGGCCCAACCTCAACTATGGCTACACCTTC.

This sequence joins TRBV5-3 and TRBJ2-1; perhaps D is TRBD1 or TRBD2 (5 bases each). TRBV5-3 is noted as an ORF with a role that remains uncertain. V was trimmed by 6 bases and J by 7 bases, leaving 8 bases between them. The CDR3 runs 11 residues. CDR3 DNA: TGTGCCAGAAACTGGGGGAATGAGCAGTTCTTC. This gives the protein CARNWGNEQFF.

This sequence joins TRBV30 and TRBJ1-5; perhaps TRBD1 as D (5 bases). The CDR3 is made up of 13 amino acids. V shed 4 bases and J shed 0 bases, with 7 bases lying between them. The germline V gene encodes CDR1 GTSNPN and CDR2 SVGIG (reference sequence). CDR3 region: CAWTGDSNQPQHF. The CDR3 DNA follows: TGTGCCTGGACGGGGGATAGCAATCAGCCCCAGCATTTT.

This chain connects TRBV15 to TRBJ2-3; TRBD2 agrees at 10 bases. Trimming cost V 0 bases and J 1 base; bases outside gene matches: 10. Germline V gene lookup returns CDR1 LNHNV and CDR2 YYDKDF (reference sequence). This CDR3 spans 19 amino acids. CDR3 nucleotide sequence: TGTGCCACCAGCAGAGATTGGCTAGCGGGGGACCGACGCACAGATACGCAGTATTTT. Protein product: CATSRDWLAGDRRTDTQYF.

This chain links TRBV19 with TRBJ1-6; 8 positions match TRBD1. In germline, CDR1 is LNHDA, CDR2 SQIVND (reference sequence). The CDR3 sequence is 14 residues long. With V trimmed by 10 bases and J by 6 bases, 8 bases remained unmatched. In DNA form, the CDR3 reads TGTGCCACAAACAGGGGGGGGAGTAATTCACCCCTCCACTTT. It yields the protein CATNRGGSNSPLHF. The variable domain in full, completed from reference TRBV19 and TRBJ1-6, reads DGGITQSPKYLFRKEGQNVTLSCEQNLNHDAMYWYRQDPGQGLRLIYYSQIVNDFQKGDIAEGYSVSREKKESFPLTVTSAQKNPTAFYLCATNRGGSNSPLHFGNGTRLTVT.

This chain connects TRBV4-3 to TRBJ2-7, with 7 bases lining up with TRBD1. Germline V gene lookup returns CDR1 LGHNA and CDR2 YSLEER. Unmatched junction bases numbered 5, after V lost 0 bases and J lost 6 bases. The CDR3 totals 14 residues. CDR3 coding DNA: TGCGCCAGCAGCCAAGATCGGACAGGCTCCGAGCAGTACTTC. Encoded protein: CASSQDRTGSEQYF.

This sequence joins TRBV19 and TRBJ1-5; 8 bases fit TRBD1. Germline-derived CDR1 and CDR2 are LNHDA and SQIVND (reference sequence). The trim removed 7 bases at V and 1 base at J, leaving 3 bases unmatched. This CDR3 is built from 14 residues. The CDR3 sequence: CASNDRGSNQPQHF. CDR3 nucleotides: TGTGCCAGTAACGACAGGGGCAGCAATCAGCCCCAGCATTTT.

The gene calls are TRBV6-2 or TRBV6-3 and TRBJ1-2; 9 nucleotides line up with TRBD1. The CDR3 is 17 amino acids. J gave up 1 base and V 2 bases, and 8 bases lay outside the gene matches. Germline lookup yields CDR1 MNHEY and CDR2 SVGEGT. In DNA form, the CDR3 reads TGTGCCAGCAGTTACGAGGGACAGGGTGGAATTAACTATGGCTACACCTTC. This sequence encodes CASSYEGQGGINYGYTF.